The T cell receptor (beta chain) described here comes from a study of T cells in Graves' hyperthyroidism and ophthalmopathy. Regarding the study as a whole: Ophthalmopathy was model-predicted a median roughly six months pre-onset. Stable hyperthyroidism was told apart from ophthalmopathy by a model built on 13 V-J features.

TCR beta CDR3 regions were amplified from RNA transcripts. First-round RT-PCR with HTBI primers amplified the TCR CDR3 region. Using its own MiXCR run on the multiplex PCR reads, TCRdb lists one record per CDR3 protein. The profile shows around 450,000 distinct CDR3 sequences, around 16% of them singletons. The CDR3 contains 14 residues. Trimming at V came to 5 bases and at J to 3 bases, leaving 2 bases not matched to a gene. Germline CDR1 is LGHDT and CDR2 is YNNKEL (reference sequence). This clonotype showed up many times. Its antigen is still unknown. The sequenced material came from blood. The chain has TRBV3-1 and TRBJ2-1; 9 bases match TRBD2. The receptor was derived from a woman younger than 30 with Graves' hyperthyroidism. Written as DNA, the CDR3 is TGTGCCAGCAGCGGACTAGCGAACTACAATGAGCAGTTCTTC. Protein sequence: CASSGLANYNEQFF.